The 15 T cell receptor beta chains below all came from one sample that was sequenced in a study of blood T cell repertoires in COVID-19. Generated by immunoSEQ multiplex PCR, the TCRdb table keeps only in-frame clones and is missing some. The sample lists under 200,000 clones, over 70% occurring once. The sample taken for sequencing was peripheral blood. Receptor source: a man aged 55 to 70 with acute or convalescent COVID-19.

This clone showed up just once. The V gene is TRBV19, the J gene TRBJ2-1, with D possibly being TRBD2 (7 bases). Per the germline V gene, CDR1 is LNHDA and CDR2 is SQIVND (reference sequence). V gave up 2 bases and J gave up 7 bases, with 18 bases separating them. This CDR3 comprises 16 residues. The chain's CDR3 is CASSIIGGAQANEQFF. DNA for the CDR3: TGTGCCAGTAGTATAATTGGGGGGGCTCAAGCGAATGAGCAGTTCTTC.

The chain combines TRBV5-4 with TRBJ2-7; possible D gene TRBD1, 6 bases. Trimming pared 0 bases from V and 1 base from J, leaving 8 bases between. This CDR3 region has 14 residues. Per the germline V gene, CDR1 is SGHNT and CDR2 is YYREEE (reference sequence). The DNA of the CDR3 is TGTGCCAGCAGCTTGGGGCAGGGGTCCTACGAGCAGTACTTC. It is translated as CASSLGQGSYEQYF.

V and J are TRBV4-1 and TRBJ1-2, with D perhaps TRBD1 (6 bases). Germline V gene lookup returns CDR1 MGHRA and CDR2 YSYEKL. The CDR3 is 17 residues long. V was shortened by 1 base and J by 2 bases, with 17 bases between the two germline ends. The CDR3 sequence is CASSQVLGVRGNYGYTF. In DNA, the CDR3 is TGCGCCAGCAGCCAAGTCCTCGGGGTGAGGGGGAACTATGGCTACACCTTC.

This clone was seen a single time. The chain recombines TRBV7-2 with TRBJ1-6; 9 positions match TRBD1. The ends lost 0 bases at V and 5 bases at J; junction bases unmatched: 2. CDR3 length: 16 residues. The germline gives CDR1 SGHTA, CDR2 FQGNSA. CDR3 sequence: CASSLAGTGHNSPLHF. The CDR3 DNA reads as TGTGCCAGCAGCTTAGCCGGGACAGGGCATAATTCACCCCTCCACTTT.

V and J are TRBV6-2 or TRBV6-3 and TRBJ1-1; D is unresolved. V lost 2 bases to trimming and J lost 7 bases, with 11 bases between them. The CDR3 runs 13 residues. In germline, CDR1 is MNHEY, CDR2 SVGEGT. The CDR3 sequence is CASSYGFTSEAFF. The CDR3 region has the DNA TGTGCCAGCAGTTACGGTTTTACGAGTGAAGCTTTCTTT.

J is TRBJ2-6 and V is TRBV2; D might be TRBD2 (5 bases). The CDR3 covers 15 residues. V was cut by 2 bases and J by 4 bases, with 9 bases left in between. Germline values: CDR1 SNHLY, CDR2 FYNNEI. CDR3 sequence reads: CASSERGSGANVLTF. As DNA, the CDR3 is TGTGCCAGCAGTGAACGGGGTTCAGGGGCCAACGTCCTGACTTTC.

V gene TRBV3-1 (or the pseudogene TRBV3-2) combines with J gene TRBJ1-4; 9 bases fit TRBD1. CDR3 length: 13 amino acids. Germline V gene data show CDR1 as LGHDT and CDR2 as YNNKEL (reference sequence). V shed 4 bases, J shed 7 bases, and the junction held 1 base outside the gene matches. CDR3 in amino acids: CASSPGQGEKLFF. CDR3 nucleotide sequence: TGTGCCAGCAGCCCGGGACAGGGTGAAAAACTGTTTTTT.

The CDR3 sequence: CASSLDIQGKHYEQYF. In DNA, the CDR3 is TGCGCCAGCAGCTTGGACATCCAGGGAAAACACTACGAGCAGTACTTC. This chain connects TRBV5-1 to TRBJ2-7, with D maybe TRBD1 (5 bases). Trimming removed 0 bases at V and 3 bases at J, with 16 bases between. From germline, CDR1 is SGHRS and CDR2 YFSETQ. This CDR3 spans 16 amino acids.

The chain links TRBV7-9 to TRBJ1-1; D ambiguous. V lost 8 bases and J 5 bases, leaving 9 bases between the germline ends. Germline CDR1 is SEHNR and CDR2 is FQNEAQ (reference sequence). The CDR3 extends over 11 amino acids. The DNA for the CDR3 is TGTGCCAGCGGCGTGGAGACTGAAGCTTTCTTT. This translates into CASGVETEAFF. The variable domain in full, with the rest retrieved from reference TRBV7-9 and TRBJ1-1, is DTGVSQNPRHKITKRGQNVTFRCDPISEHNRLYWYRQTLGQGPEFLTYFQNEAQLEKSRLLSDRFSAERPKGSFSTLEIQRTEQGDSAMYLCASGVETEAFFGQGTRLTVV.

To note about this clone: Other DNA sequences of this sample code for an identical CDR3. V usage is TRBV9 and J usage is TRBJ2-5; 11 nucleotides agree with TRBD2. The CDR3 totals 15 residues. V shed 2 bases and J 5 bases; nucleotides not matched to a gene: 5. Germline V CDR1 and CDR2: SGDLS, YYNGEE. CDR3 loop: CASSVDSGRGETQYF. As DNA, the CDR3 is TGTGCCAGCAGCGTTGATAGCGGGAGGGGGGAGACCCAGTACTTC.

The rearrangement uses TRBV11-3 and TRBJ2-1, with 9 bases that match TRBD1. The CDR3 length is 17 residues. Trimming at V came to 3 bases and at J to 9 bases, leaving 15 bases not matched to a gene. Germline V gene lookup returns CDR1 SGHNT and CDR2 YENEEA. CDR3 in amino acids: CASSFRWGDRGYSEQFF. The CDR3 DNA follows: TGTGCCAGCAGCTTCCGGTGGGGAGACAGGGGGTATAGTGAGCAGTTCTTC.

This chain's CDR3 is CASSFRGIGNQPQHF. The CDR3 DNA is TGTGCCAGCAGTTTTCGAGGGATTGGCAATCAGCCCCAGCATTTT. The rearrangement links TRBV28 to TRBJ1-5; D is uncertain. Germline V gene data show CDR1 as MDHEN and CDR2 as SYDVKM. V shed 3 bases and J shed 2 bases, with 11 bases lying between them. The CDR3 has 15 amino acids.

The chain uses TRBV9 and TRBJ2-1, with D tentatively TRBD2 (7 bases). V was pared by 0 bases and J by 1 base, with 14 bases between. The V gene's germline CDR1 is SGDLS and CDR2 YYNGEE. This CDR3 contains 17 residues. CDR3: CASSVGGGGASYNEQFF. The CDR3 DNA sequence: TGTGCCAGCAGCGTAGGTGGAGGGGGGGCTTCCTACAATGAGCAGTTCTTC. Drawing the rest from reference TRBV9 and TRBJ2-1, the complete variable domain is DSGVTQTPKHLITATGQRVTLRCSPRSGDLSVYWYQQSLDQGLQFLIQYYNGEERAKGNILERFSAQQFPDLHSELNLSSLELGDSALYFCASSVGGGGASYNEQFFGPGTRLTVL.

The J gene is TRBJ2-2, the V gene TRBV9; no clear D. Deletions cut 3 bases from V and 3 bases from J, with 9 bases between. The germline V gene has CDR1 SGDLS and CDR2 YYNGEE. The CDR3 runs 14 residues. The CDR3 DNA is TGTGCCAGCAGCGCGAATAGTTACACCGGGGAGCTGTTTTTT. Translating gives CASSANSYTGELFF. The whole variable domain, filled in from reference TRBV9 and TRBJ2-2, reads DSGVTQTPKHLITATGQRVTLRCSPRSGDLSVYWYQQSLDQGLQFLIQYYNGEERAKGNILERFSAQQFPDLHSELNLSSLELGDSALYFCASSANSYTGELFFGEGSRLTVL.

The chain links TRBV7-9 to TRBJ2-7; 9 bases are a match to TRBD2. Germline CDR1 reads SEHNR; CDR2 reads FQNEAQ (reference sequence). CDR3 length equals 15 residues. J was trimmed by 3 bases and V by 5 bases; bases with no gene match: 8. CDR3: CASSPVGTSFYEQYF. The CDR3, as DNA: TGTGCCAGCAGCCCCGTTGGGACTAGCTTCTACGAGCAGTACTTC.